A selection of T cell receptor beta chains follows, all from one sample in a study of blood T cells in healthy people across ages. One entry per CDR3 protein, called by TCRdb with MiXCR from the 5' RACE reads. The table shows some 550,000 distinct CDR3 sequences, with roughly 48% occurring only once. The sample taken for sequencing was blood. All receptors derive from an elderly man in good health. The CDR3 runs from the conserved cysteine through the conserved F or W. The order of the fields is D gene, J gene, clone size, V gene, CDR3 protein, CDR3 DNA. A D gene is named only where the DNA matches it firmly. A clone size is listed for some rows: how often the clone was seen (once, few, many), or a class if it is expanded.

>TRBD1|TRBJ2-7|few|TRBV10-2
CASSVGTGPFEQYF
TGCGCCAGCAGTGTGGGGACAGGACCTTTCGAGCAGTACTTC
>NA|TRBJ2-7|few|TRBV5-1
CASSLVGGGQSYEQYF
TGCGCCAGCAGCTTGGTTGGGGGAGGCCAGTCCTACGAGCAGTACTTC
>NA|TRBJ2-3|NA|TRBV7-8
CASSFLGGAGDTQYF
TGTGCCAGCAGCTTTCTTGGGGGAGCGGGAGATACGCAGTATTTT
>TRBD2|TRBJ2-5|NA|TRBV2
CASSRSGGAEETQYF
TGTGCCAGCAGTAGAAGCGGGGGGGCTGAGGAGACCCAGTACTTC
>NA|TRBJ2-3|NA|TRBV13
CASSSRMTPTDTQYF
TGTGCCAGCAGCTCTAGAATGACCCCCACAGATACGCAGTATTTT
>NA|TRBJ1-1|many|TRBV6-6
CASSYGGRANTEAFF
TGTGCCAGCAGTTACGGGGGTCGTGCGAACACTGAAGCTTTCTTT
>TRBD1|TRBJ2-7|NA|TRBV6-5
CASGYVGQLSDEQYF
TGTGCCAGCGGTTACGTGGGACAGCTCTCCGACGAGCAGTACTTC
>NA|TRBJ2-7|NA|TRBV29-1
CSVGQGNSYEQYF
TGCAGCGTTGGGCAGGGTAACTCCTACGAGCAGTACTTC
>TRBD1|TRBJ1-4|many|TRBV6-6
CASSTTGGNREKLFF
TGTGCCAGCAGCACGACAGGGGGCAATCGTGAAAAACTGTTTTTT
>TRBD1|TRBJ2-7|NA|TRBV6-5
CASSYSSGTGSYNEQYF
TGTGCCAGCAGTTACTCGAGTGGGACAGGCTCCTACAATGAGCAGTACTTC
>TRBD2|TRBJ2-1|NA|TRBV7-9
CASSQGTSGSGEQFF
TGTGCCAGCAGCCAAGGGACTAGCGGGAGCGGCGAGCAGTTCTTC
>TRBD1|TRBJ1-4|few|TRBV7-9
CASTKGANEKLFF
TGTGCCAGCACCAAGGGGGCGAATGAAAAACTGTTTTTT
>NA|TRBJ2-3|NA|TRBV7-3
CASSSTGAGDTQYF
TGTGCCAGCAGCTCCACGGGGGCAGGAGATACGCAGTATTTT
>TRBD2|TRBJ2-3|NA|TRBV27
CASSLLAGGVGTDTQYF
TGTGCCAGCAGTCTCCTAGCGGGAGGGGTTGGCACAGATACGCAGTATTTT
>NA|TRBJ2-3|many|TRBV9
CASSLRQGSTDTQYF
TGTGCCAGCAGCCTCCGTCAGGGGAGCACAGATACGCAGTATTTT
>NA|TRBJ2-3|NA|TRBV27
CASRTDSTDTQYF
TGTGCCAGCAGAACAGATAGCACAGATACGCAGTATTTT
>TRBD1|TRBJ2-7|few|TRBV5-1
CASSKQGDNSYEQYF
TGCGCCAGCAGCAAACAGGGGGACAACTCCTACGAGCAGTACTTC
>NA|TRBJ2-3|NA|TRBV3-1
CASSQLATDTQYF
TGTGCCAGCAGCCAACTAGCCACAGATACGCAGTATTTT
>TRBD1|TRBJ2-1|NA|TRBV6-1
CASSELPGQRWNGQFF
TGTGCCAGCAGTGAATTGCCGGGACAGCGGTGGAATGGGCAGTTCTTC
>NA|TRBJ2-2|few|TRBV7-2
CASSPRQPPGVTGELFF
TGTGCCAGCAGCCCCAGACAACCCCCCGGGGTCACCGGGGAGCTGTTTTTT
>NA|TRBJ2-7|few|TRBV4-3
CASSQDLSSYEQYF
TGCGCCAGCAGCCAAGATTTAAGCTCCTACGAGCAGTACTTC
>TRBD2|TRBJ2-3|NA|TRBV29-1
CSVARAGFTDTQYF
TGCAGCGTTGCTCGAGCGGGGTTCACAGATACGCAGTATTTT
>TRBD2|TRBJ2-3|few|TRBV29-1
CSVRGGWLAGNTDTQYF
TGCAGCGTTCGGGGGGGGTGGCTAGCGGGAAACACAGATACGCAGTATTTT
>NA|TRBJ2-2|NA|TRBV12-5
CASGLYRTGELFF
TGTGCTAGTGGTCTCTACAGGACGGGGGAGCTGTTTTTT
>TRBD2|TRBJ2-7|few|TRBV12-3/TRBV12-4
CASSLGLAFIAEQYF
TGTGCCAGCAGTCTGGGACTAGCGTTTATTGCGGAGCAGTACTTC
>NA|TRBJ2-5|NA|TRBV9
CASSVAVQETQYF
TGTGCCAGCAGCGTAGCTGTCCAAGAGACCCAGTACTTC
>NA|TRBJ1-1|once|TRBV10-3
CTSRTIGDTEAFF
TGTACCAGCCGGACAATTGGGGACACTGAAGCTTTCTTT
>NA|TRBJ2-1|NA|TRBV6-6
CASSYSSRGAGTGEQFF
TGTGCCAGCAGTTACTCCTCCAGGGGCGCGGGCACCGGAGAGCAGTTCTTC
>NA|TRBJ2-2|NA|TRBV9
CASSVGGDYTGELFF
TGTGCCAGCAGCGTTGGTGGGGATTACACCGGGGAGCTGTTTTTT
>NA|TRBJ2-5|NA|TRBV7-9
CASSPPTAEETQYF
TGTGCCAGCAGCCCCCCAACTGCAGAAGAGACCCAGTACTTC
>TRBD1|TRBJ2-2|NA|TRBV20-1
CSARTTGYRSGELFF
TGCAGTGCTAGAACGACAGGGTATCGGTCCGGGGAGCTGTTTTTT
>NA|TRBJ2-5|NA|TRBV3-1
CASSQGEVWAQYF
TGTGCCAGCAGCCAAGGAGAGGTGTGGGCCCAGTACTTC
>NA|TRBJ1-6|NA|TRBV11-2
CASSKRTGEFSPLHF
TGTGCCAGCAGCAAACGGACGGGAGAGTTCTCGCCCCTCCACTTT
>NA|TRBJ1-4|NA|TRBV4-3
CASSPLGQNNEKLFF
TGCGCCAGCAGCCCCCTCGGGCAGAATAATGAAAAACTGTTTTTT
>NA|TRBJ1-3|NA|TRBV20-1
CSATLMSPGNTIYF
TGCAGTGCTACCCTGATGAGCCCTGGAAACACCATATATTTT
>NA|TRBJ2-3|NA|TRBV20-1
CSARAAREIGDTQYF
TGCAGTGCTAGAGCTGCACGGGAGATTGGAGATACGCAGTATTTT
>NA|TRBJ1-2|NA|TRBV7-2
CASSLSPGTYGYTF
TGTGCCAGCAGCTTATCTCCGGGGACCTATGGCTACACCTTC
>TRBD2|TRBJ2-5|few|TRBV7-2
CASSWGGTSEETQYF
TGTGCCAGCAGCTGGGGGGGGACTAGCGAAGAGACCCAGTACTTC
>NA|TRBJ2-1|NA|TRBV5-6
CASSFFAGAANEQFF
TGTGCCAGCAGCTTCTTTGCGGGGGCGGCTAATGAGCAGTTCTTC